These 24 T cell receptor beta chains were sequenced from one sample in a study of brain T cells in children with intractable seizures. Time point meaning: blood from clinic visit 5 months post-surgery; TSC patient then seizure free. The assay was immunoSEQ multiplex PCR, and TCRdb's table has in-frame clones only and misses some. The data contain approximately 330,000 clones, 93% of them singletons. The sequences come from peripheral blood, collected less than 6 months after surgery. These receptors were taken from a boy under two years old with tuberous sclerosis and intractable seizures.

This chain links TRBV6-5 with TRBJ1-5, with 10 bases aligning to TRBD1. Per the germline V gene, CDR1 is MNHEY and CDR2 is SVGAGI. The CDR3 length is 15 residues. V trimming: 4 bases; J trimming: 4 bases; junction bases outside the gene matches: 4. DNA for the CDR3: TGTGCCAGCAGTTCGGGGGACAGGGGAAATCAGCCCCAGCATTTT. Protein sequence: CASSSGDRGNQPQHF.

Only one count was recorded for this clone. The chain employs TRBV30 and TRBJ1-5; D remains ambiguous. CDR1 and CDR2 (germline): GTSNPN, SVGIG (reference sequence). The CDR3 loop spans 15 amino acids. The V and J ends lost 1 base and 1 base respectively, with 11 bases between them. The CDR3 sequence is CAWSELSKSNQPQHF. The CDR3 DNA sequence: TGTGCCTGGAGTGAGTTAAGTAAGAGCAATCAGCCCCAGCATTTT. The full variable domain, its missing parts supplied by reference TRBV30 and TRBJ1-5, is SQTIHQWPATLVQPVGSPLSLECTVEGTSNPNLYWYRQAAGRGLQLLFYSVGIGQISSEVPQNLSASRPQDRQFILSSKKLLLSDSGFYLCAWSELSKSNQPQHFGDGTRLSIL.

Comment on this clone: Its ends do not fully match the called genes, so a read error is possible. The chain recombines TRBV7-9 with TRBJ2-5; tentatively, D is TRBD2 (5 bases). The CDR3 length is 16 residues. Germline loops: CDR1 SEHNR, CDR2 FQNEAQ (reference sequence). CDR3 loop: CASSLYPRTGEEAQYF. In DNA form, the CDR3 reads TGTGCCAGCAGCTTATACCCCAGGACTGGAGAAGAGGCCCAGTACTTC.

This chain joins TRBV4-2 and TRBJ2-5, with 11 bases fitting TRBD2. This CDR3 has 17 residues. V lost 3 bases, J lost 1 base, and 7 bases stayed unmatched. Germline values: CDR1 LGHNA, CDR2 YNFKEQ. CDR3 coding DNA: TGTGCCAGCAGCCAGAGTGTTAGCGGGGGGGCCCAAGAGACCCAGTACTTC. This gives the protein CASSQSVSGGAQETQYF.

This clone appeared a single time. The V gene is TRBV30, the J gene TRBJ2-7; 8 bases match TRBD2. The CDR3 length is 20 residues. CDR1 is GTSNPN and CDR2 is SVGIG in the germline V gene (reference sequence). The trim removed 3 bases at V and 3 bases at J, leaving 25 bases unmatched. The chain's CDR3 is CAWRFGPLPLRAGGYYEQYF. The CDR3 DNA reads TGTGCCTGGAGATTTGGTCCCTTGCCCCTAAGGGCGGGAGGTTACTACGAGCAGTACTTC.

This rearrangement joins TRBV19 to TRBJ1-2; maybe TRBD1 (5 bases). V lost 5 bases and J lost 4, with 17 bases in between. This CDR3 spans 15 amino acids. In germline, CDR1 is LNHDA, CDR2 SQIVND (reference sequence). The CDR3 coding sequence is TGTGCCAGTAGTTCCGGGACGTATGACCGCTATGGCTACACCTTC. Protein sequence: CASSSGTYDRYGYTF.

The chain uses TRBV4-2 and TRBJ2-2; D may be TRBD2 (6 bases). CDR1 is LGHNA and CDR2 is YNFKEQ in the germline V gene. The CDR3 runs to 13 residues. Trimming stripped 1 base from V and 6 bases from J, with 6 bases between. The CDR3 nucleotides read TGTGCCAGCAGCCAAGCGGGGGCCGGGGAGCTGTTTTTT. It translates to CASSQAGAGELFF.

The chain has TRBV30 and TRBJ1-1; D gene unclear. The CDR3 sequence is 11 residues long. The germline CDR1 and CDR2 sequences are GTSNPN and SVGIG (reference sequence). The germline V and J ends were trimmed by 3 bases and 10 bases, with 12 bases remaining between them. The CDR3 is CAWRAPGAAFF. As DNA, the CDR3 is TGTGCCTGGAGGGCCCCTGGAGCAGCTTTCTTT.

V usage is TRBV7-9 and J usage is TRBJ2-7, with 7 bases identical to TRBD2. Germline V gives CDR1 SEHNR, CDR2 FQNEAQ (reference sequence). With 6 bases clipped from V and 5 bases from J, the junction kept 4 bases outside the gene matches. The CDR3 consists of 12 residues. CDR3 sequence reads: CASRLARDEQYF. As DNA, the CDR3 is TGTGCCAGCAGACTAGCGCGGGACGAGCAGTACTTC. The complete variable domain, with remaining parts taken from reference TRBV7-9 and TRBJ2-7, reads DTGVSQNPRHKITKRGQNVTFRCDPISEHNRLYWYRQTLGQGPEFLTYFQNEAQLEKSRLLSDRFSAERPKGSFSTLEIQRTEQGDSAMYLCASRLARDEQYFGPGTRLTVT.

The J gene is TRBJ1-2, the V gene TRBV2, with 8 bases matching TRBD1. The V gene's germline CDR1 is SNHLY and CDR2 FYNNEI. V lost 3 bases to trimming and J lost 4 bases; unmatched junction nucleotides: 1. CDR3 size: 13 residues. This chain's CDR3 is CASSDDRGYGYTF. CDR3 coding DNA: TGTGCCAGCAGTGATGACAGGGGCTATGGCTACACCTTC.

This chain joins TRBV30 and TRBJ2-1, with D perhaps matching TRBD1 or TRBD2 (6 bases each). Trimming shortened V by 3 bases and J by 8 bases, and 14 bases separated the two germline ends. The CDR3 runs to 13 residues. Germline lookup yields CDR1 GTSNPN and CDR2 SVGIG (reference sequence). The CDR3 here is CAWSLGGRYEQFF. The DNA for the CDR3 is TGTGCCTGGAGCCTAGGGGGGCGCTATGAGCAGTTCTTC.

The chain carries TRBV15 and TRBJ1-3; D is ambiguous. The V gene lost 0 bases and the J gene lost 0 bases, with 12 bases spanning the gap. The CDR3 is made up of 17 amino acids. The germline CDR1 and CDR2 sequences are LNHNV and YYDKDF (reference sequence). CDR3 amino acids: CATSREANPNSGNTIYF. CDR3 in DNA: TGTGCCACCAGCAGAGAGGCGAACCCTAACTCTGGAAACACCATATATTTT.

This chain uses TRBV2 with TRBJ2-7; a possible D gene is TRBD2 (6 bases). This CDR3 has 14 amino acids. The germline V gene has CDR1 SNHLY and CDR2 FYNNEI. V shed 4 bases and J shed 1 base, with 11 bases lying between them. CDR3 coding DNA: TGTGCCAGCAGTGTACGACTAGTTTCCTACGAGCAGTACTTC. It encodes CASSVRLVSYEQYF.

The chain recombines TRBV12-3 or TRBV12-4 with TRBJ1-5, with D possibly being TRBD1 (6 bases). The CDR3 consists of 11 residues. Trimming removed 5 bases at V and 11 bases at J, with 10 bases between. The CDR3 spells CASSANRAQHF. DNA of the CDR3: TGTGCCAGCAGTGCCAACAGGGCCCAGCATTTT.

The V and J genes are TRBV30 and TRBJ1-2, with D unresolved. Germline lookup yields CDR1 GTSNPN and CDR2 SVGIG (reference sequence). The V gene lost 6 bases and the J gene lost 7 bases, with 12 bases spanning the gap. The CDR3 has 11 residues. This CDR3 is CACSVKGGYTF. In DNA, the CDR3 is TGTGCCTGCTCCGTTAAGGGTGGCTACACCTTC.

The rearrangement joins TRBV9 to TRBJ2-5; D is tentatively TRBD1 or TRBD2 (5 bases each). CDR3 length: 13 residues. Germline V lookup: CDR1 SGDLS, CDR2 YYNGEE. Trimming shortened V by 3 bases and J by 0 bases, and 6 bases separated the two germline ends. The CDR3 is CASSAGHQETQYF. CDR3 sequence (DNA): TGTGCCAGCAGCGCGGGACACCAAGAGACCCAGTACTTC.

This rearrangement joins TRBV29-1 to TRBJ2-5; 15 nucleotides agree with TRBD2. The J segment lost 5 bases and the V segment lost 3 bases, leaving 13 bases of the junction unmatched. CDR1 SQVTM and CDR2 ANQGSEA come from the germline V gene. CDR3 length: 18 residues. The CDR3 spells CSVDGGLAGGPQRETQYF. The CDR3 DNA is TGCAGCGTTGATGGGGGACTAGCGGGAGGCCCCCAGAGGGAGACCCAGTACTTC.

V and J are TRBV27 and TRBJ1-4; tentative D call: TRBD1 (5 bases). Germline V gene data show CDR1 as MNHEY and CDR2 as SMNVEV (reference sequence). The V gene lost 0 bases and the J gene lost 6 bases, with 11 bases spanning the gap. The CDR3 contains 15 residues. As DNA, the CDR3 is TGTGCCAGCAGTTTATCTGGGACCCCCGATGAAAAACTGTTTTTT. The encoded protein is CASSLSGTPDEKLFF.

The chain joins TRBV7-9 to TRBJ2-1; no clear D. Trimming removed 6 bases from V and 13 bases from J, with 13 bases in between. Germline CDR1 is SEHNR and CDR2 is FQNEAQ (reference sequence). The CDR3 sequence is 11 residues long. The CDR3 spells CASSLQLYQFF. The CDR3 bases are TGTGCCAGCAGTTTACAATTATATCAGTTCTTC.

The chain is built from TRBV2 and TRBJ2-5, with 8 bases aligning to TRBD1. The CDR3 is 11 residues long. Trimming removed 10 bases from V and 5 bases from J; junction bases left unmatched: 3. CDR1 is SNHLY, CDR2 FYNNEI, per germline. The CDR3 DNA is TGTGCCAAACACAGGGGGGAGACCCAGTACTTC. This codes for CAKHRGETQYF. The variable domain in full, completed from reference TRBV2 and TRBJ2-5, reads EPEVTQTPSHQVTQMGQEVILRCVPISNHLYFYWYRQILGQKVEFLVSFYNNEISEKSEIFDDQFSVERPDGSNFTLKIRSTKLEDSAMYFCAKHRGETQYFGPGTRLLVL.

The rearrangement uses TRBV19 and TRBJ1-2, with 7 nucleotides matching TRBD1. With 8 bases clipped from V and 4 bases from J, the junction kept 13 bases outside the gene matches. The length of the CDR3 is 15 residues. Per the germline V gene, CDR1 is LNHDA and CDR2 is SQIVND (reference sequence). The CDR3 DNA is TGTGCCAGTCAAACCTCCGGGGACAGCCTCTATGGCTACACCTTC. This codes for CASQTSGDSLYGYTF.

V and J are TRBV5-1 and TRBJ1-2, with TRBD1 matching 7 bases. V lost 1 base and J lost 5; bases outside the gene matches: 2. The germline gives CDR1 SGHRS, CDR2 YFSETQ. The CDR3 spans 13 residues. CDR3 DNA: TGCGCCAGCAGCTTGAACAGGGGATATGGCTACACCTTC. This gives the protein CASSLNRGYGYTF.

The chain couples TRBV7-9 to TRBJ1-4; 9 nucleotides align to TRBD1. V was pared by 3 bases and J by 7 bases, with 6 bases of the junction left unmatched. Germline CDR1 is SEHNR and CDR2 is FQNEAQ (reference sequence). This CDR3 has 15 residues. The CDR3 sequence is CASSLGQGGIEKLFF. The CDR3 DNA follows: TGTGCCAGCAGCTTGGGACAGGGAGGGATTGAAAAACTGTTTTTT.

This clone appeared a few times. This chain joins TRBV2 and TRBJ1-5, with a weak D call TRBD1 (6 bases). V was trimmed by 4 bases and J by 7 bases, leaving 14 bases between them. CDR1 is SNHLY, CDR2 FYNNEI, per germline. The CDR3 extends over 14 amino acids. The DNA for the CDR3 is TGTGCCAGCAGTGCTGGCAGGGGTAAACAGCCCCAGCATTTT. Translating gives CASSAGRGKQPQHF.